The 21 T cell receptor beta chains listed next were all sequenced from one sample in a study of cytomegalovirus exposure and HLA in healthy donors. PCR was performed using 60 Vbeta and 13 Jbeta primers. Measured with immunoSEQ multiplex PCR; TCRdb has only the in-frame clones, and not every one. Counted here are 65,000 to 95,000 clones, around 79% occurring once; the ten biggest clones make up 5.5%. Sequences were obtained from PBMCs. The origin of the receptors is a male donor in good health and CMV-seropositive.

The V and J genes are TRBV5-1 and TRBJ2-7; D is perhaps TRBD1 (5 bases). The V end lost 2 bases, the J end lost 0 bases, and 12 bases lay between the germline ends. The CDR3 extends over 15 amino acids. CDR1 is SGHRS, CDR2 YFSETQ, per germline. The CDR3 DNA follows: TGCGCCAGCAGCTTAGGACAAACCCTCTCCTACGAGCAGTACTTC. This gives the protein CASSLGQTLSYEQYF.

This sequence joins TRBV9 and TRBJ1-2; D might be TRBD1 (5 bases). Trimming removed 4 bases at V and 0 bases at J, with 13 bases between. Germline V CDR1 and CDR2: SGDLS, YYNGEE. This CDR3 comprises 15 residues. CDR3 bases: TGTGCCAGCAGCCCACAGGTAACTCCTAACTATGGCTACACCTTC. Encoded protein: CASSPQVTPNYGYTF.

The gene calls are TRBV6-5 and TRBJ1-5; possibly TRBD1 for D (5 bases). The V gene's germline CDR1 is MNHEY and CDR2 SVGAGI. The CDR3 is 13 amino acids. The V end was cut by 6 bases, the J end by 2 bases, with 8 bases between. The CDR3 bases are TGTGCCAGCAGCCCGACAGGCAATCAGCCCCAGCATTTT. Protein product: CASSPTGNQPQHF.

This clone turned up a few times. V gene TRBV6-6 combines with J gene TRBJ2-7; 8 positions agree with TRBD1. With 0 bases clipped from V and 2 bases from J, the junction kept 3 bases outside the gene matches. The CDR3 contains 15 residues. Germline V gives CDR1 MNHNY, CDR2 SVGAGI (reference sequence). In DNA form, the CDR3 reads TGTGCCAGCAGTTACTCGACAGGGGCGACCTACGAGCAGTACTTC. This encodes CASSYSTGATYEQYF.

This clone was recorded only once. CDR3 sequence (DNA): TGTGCCAGCAGCACCGGGGGGGCGAACTACGAGCAGTACTTC. The encoded protein is CASSTGGANYEQYF. The V call is TRBV28, the J call TRBJ2-7, with TRBD2 matching 8 bases. V gave up 6 bases and J gave up 3 bases; unmatched junction bases: 7. The length of the CDR3 is 14 residues. Germline-derived CDR1 and CDR2 are MDHEN and SYDVKM.

This clone has only a few counts. The chain joins TRBV27 to TRBJ1-2; D not certain. Trimming took 0 bases from V and 2 from J, leaving 4 bases between them. Germline values: CDR1 MNHEY, CDR2 SMNVEV (reference sequence). This CDR3 has 13 amino acids. The CDR3 reads CASSLSGNYGYTF. The DNA for the CDR3 is TGTGCCAGCAGTTTATCCGGGAACTATGGCTACACCTTC.

This clone was detected a few times. V is TRBV6-5 and J is TRBJ2-2; D is possibly TRBD2 (6 bases). V was cut by 0 bases and J by 5 bases, with 10 bases left in between. Looked up from germline, CDR1 is MNHEY and CDR2 is SVGAGI. The CDR3 loop spans 15 amino acids. CDR3 in amino acids: CASSYSSGVTGELFF. For the CDR3, the DNA is TGTGCCAGCAGTTACTCCTCGGGAGTAACCGGGGAGCTGTTTTTT.

V and J are TRBV15 and TRBJ2-1, with 8 positions matching TRBD2. Germline values: CDR1 LNHNV, CDR2 YYDKDF (reference sequence). This CDR3 has 13 residues. J gave up 12 bases and V 0 bases, and 4 bases lay outside the gene matches. In DNA form, the CDR3 reads TGTGCCACCAGCAGAGAATATAGCGGGACGCAGTTCTTC. The encoded protein is CATSREYSGTQFF.

The chain carries TRBV7-9 and TRBJ2-2; 8 nucleotides agree with TRBD2. The germline CDR1 and CDR2 sequences are SEHNR and FQNEAQ (reference sequence). V shed 4 bases and J 4 bases; nucleotides not matched to a gene: 2. This CDR3 has 14 amino acids. The CDR3 bases are TGTGCCAGCAGCTCGAGCGGGAGCACCGGGGAGCTGTTTTTT. Protein product: CASSSSGSTGELFF.

This chain joins TRBV25-1 and TRBJ1-5; TRBD1 might be the D (5 bases). Germline V gene data show CDR1 as MGHDK and CDR2 as SYGVNS. Trimming removed 6 bases at V and 0 bases at J, with 9 bases between. This CDR3 has 14 amino acids. CDR3 sequence: CASSSRDSNQPQHF. The CDR3 DNA reads TGTGCCAGCAGCAGCAGGGATAGCAATCAGCCCCAGCATTTT.

The chain recombines TRBV29-1 with TRBJ2-7; 10 bases match TRBD1. Germline CDR1 SQVTM, CDR2 ANQGSEA. CDR3 length equals 14 residues. J was trimmed by 6 bases and V by 7 bases; bases with no gene match: 12. CDR3 protein: CSAIRQGALGEQYF. The DNA for the CDR3 is TGCAGCGCGATCAGACAGGGGGCCTTAGGCGAGCAGTACTTC.

This chain joins TRBV7-9 and TRBJ2-1, with TRBD2 matching 12 bases. Germline V gene sequence: CDR1 SEHNR, CDR2 FQNEAQ (reference sequence). The ends lost 5 bases at V and 4 bases at J; junction bases unmatched: 6. The CDR3 totals 16 residues. CDR3 nucleotide sequence: TGTGCCAGCAGCCCCCGAGGACTAGCGGGATACAATGAGCAGTTCTTC. Translating it yields CASSPRGLAGYNEQFF. Complete variable domain (other parts from reference TRBV7-9 and TRBJ2-1): DTGVSQNPRHKITKRGQNVTFRCDPISEHNRLYWYRQTLGQGPEFLTYFQNEAQLEKSRLLSDRFSAERPKGSFSTLEIQRTEQGDSAMYLCASSPRGLAGYNEQFFGPGTRLTVL.

V gene TRBV4-1 combines with J gene TRBJ2-1, with D possibly TRBD2 on 6 matching bases. The V end was cut by 3 bases, the J end by 5 bases, with 14 bases between. From germline, CDR1 is MGHRA and CDR2 YSYEKL. The CDR3 contains 15 residues. CDR3 coding DNA: TGCGCCAGCAGCCACCCGGGACTTCGGCACAATGAGCAGTTCTTC. The encoded protein is CASSHPGLRHNEQFF.

The rearrangement links TRBV19 to TRBJ2-3, with TRBD1 identical over 7 bases. The germline V gene encodes CDR1 LNHDA and CDR2 SQIVND (reference sequence). V lost 7 bases, J lost 0 bases, and 7 bases stayed unmatched. This CDR3 comprises 15 residues. The CDR3 sequence is CASTNRGPSTDTQYF. For the CDR3, the DNA is TGTGCCAGTACCAACAGGGGACCAAGCACAGATACGCAGTATTTT.

The chain carries TRBV27 and TRBJ2-2; the D gene is possibly TRBD2 (6 bases). CDR3 length: 15 residues. The V and J ends lost 3 bases and 9 bases respectively, with 17 bases between them. Germline V lookup: CDR1 MNHEY, CDR2 SMNVEV (reference sequence). CDR3 nucleotide sequence: TGTGCCAGCAGTTTTGGAGGGGCCCCGGGCAGGGAGCTGTTTTTT. This gives the protein CASSFGGAPGRELFF.

V and J are TRBV7-9 and TRBJ1-1; no clear D. The germline V and J ends were trimmed by 1 base and 0 bases, with 6 bases remaining between them. Germline assignment: CDR1 SEHNR and CDR2 FQNEAQ (reference sequence). The CDR3 runs 14 residues. Written as DNA, the CDR3 is TGTGCCAGCAGCTTAGGGCATTTGAACACTGAAGCTTTCTTT. It translates to CASSLGHLNTEAFF.

This chain joins TRBV5-1 and TRBJ2-5, with no clear D. This CDR3 region has 14 residues. The V end lost 3 bases, the J end lost 5 bases, and 14 bases lay between the germline ends. CDR1 and CDR2 (germline): SGHRS, YFSETQ. The CDR3 loop reads CASSSTSTGETQYF. The CDR3 nucleotides read TGCGCCAGCAGCTCAACCTCGACCGGGGAGACCCAGTACTTC.

The count of this clone is one. The V call is TRBV28, the J call TRBJ1-6; perhaps TRBD1 as D (6 bases). The CDR3 is 16 amino acids. The V end was cut by 3 bases, the J end by 5 bases, with 14 bases between. Germline V gene lookup returns CDR1 MDHEN and CDR2 SYDVKM. The CDR3 nucleotides are TGTGCCAGCAGTTTTGGCCAGGGGATAGATAATTCACCCCTCCACTTT. Its translation is CASSFGQGIDNSPLHF.

The chain has TRBV9 and TRBJ2-2; 8 nucleotides match TRBD2. This CDR3 has 16 amino acids. Trimming removed 0 bases from V and 6 bases from J; junction bases left unmatched: 7. The V gene's germline CDR1 is SGDLS and CDR2 YYNGEE. The chain's CDR3 is CASSVAGGGLPGELFF. CDR3 bases: TGTGCCAGCAGCGTAGCTGGCGGGGGGCTTCCCGGGGAGCTGTTTTTT. Full variable domain (missing parts from reference TRBV9 and TRBJ2-2): DSGVTQTPKHLITATGQRVTLRCSPRSGDLSVYWYQQSLDQGLQFLIQYYNGEERAKGNILERFSAQQFPDLHSELNLSSLELGDSALYFCASSVAGGGLPGELFFGEGSRLTVL.

The chain uses TRBV7-9 and TRBJ2-7; perhaps TRBD2 as D (5 bases). This CDR3 spans 16 amino acids. The germline V gene has CDR1 SEHNR and CDR2 FQNEAQ (reference sequence). Trimming took off 3 bases at V and 4 bases at J, with 19 bases between the two ends. CDR3 loop: CASSFPPGQSGYEQYF. CDR3 DNA: TGTGCCAGCAGCTTCCCCCCGGGCCAGTCGGGGTACGAGCAGTACTTC.

This rearrangement joins TRBV29-1 to TRBJ2-1, with 13 bases matching TRBD2. V shed 7 bases and J 0 bases; nucleotides not matched to a gene: 6. This CDR3 contains 16 residues. Germline lookup yields CDR1 SQVTM and CDR2 ANQGSEA. CDR3 region: CSASGLAGRSYNEQFF. The DNA of the CDR3 is TGCAGCGCCTCGGGACTAGCGGGGCGCTCCTACAATGAGCAGTTCTTC.